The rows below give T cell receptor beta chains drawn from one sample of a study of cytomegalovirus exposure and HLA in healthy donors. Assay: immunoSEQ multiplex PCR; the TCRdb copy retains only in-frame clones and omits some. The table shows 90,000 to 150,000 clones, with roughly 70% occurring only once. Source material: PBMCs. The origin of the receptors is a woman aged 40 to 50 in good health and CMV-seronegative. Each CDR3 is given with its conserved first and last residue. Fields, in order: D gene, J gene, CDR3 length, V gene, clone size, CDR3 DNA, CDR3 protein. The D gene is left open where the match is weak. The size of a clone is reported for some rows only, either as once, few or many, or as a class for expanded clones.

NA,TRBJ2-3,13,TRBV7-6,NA,TGTGCCAGCAGCTTAAGCCCCGGGGATACGCAGTATTTT,CASSLSPGDTQYF
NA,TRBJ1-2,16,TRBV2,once,TGTGCCAGCAGTGTTGGTTTACGGTCGGGGGACTATGGCTACACCTTC,CASSVGLRSGDYGYTF
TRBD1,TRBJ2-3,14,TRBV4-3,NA,TGCGCCAGCAGCCAAGGACAGGGATGGGATACGCAGTATTTT,CASSQGQGWDTQYF
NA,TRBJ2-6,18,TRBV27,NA,TGTGCCAGCAGTTCTCGGACAGTTTTTCGCTCTGGGGCCAACGTCCTGACTTTC,CASSSRTVFRSGANVLTF
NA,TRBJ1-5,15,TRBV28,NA,TGTGCCAGCAGTTTTTTCAGGGATAGCAATCAGCCCCAGCATTTT,CASSFFRDSNQPQHF
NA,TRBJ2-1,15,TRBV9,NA,TGTGCCAGCAGCGTAGAGGGGGAGGGGACCAATGAGCAGTTCTTC,CASSVEGEGTNEQFF
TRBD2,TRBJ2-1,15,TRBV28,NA,TGTGCCAGCACCACCCCGCGGGAGGCCAGGAATGAGCAGTTCTTC,CASTTPREARNEQFF
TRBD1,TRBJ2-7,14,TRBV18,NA,TGTGCCAGCTCACGTTCGACAGGGTTCGACGAGCAGTACTTC,CASSRSTGFDEQYF
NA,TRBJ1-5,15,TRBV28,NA,TGTGCCAGCAGTTTAGGTCAGGGAAGAAGTCAGCCCCAGCATTTT,CASSLGQGRSQPQHF
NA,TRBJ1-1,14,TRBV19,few,TGTGCCAGTCATGACGGACAAGCGAACACTGAAGCTTTCTTT,CASHDGQANTEAFF
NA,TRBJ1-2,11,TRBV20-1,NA,TGCAGTGCATCGCCGGGATGGGGCTACACCTTC,CSASPGWGYTF
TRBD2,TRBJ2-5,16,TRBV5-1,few,TGCGCCAGCAGCCTCCAAGGGCGGGGGGACGGGGAGACCCAGTACTTC,CASSLQGRGDGETQYF
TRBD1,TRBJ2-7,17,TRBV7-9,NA,TGTGCCAGCAGCTCTAGCCCCGGGACAGGGACGTCCTACGAGCAGTACTTC,CASSSSPGTGTSYEQYF
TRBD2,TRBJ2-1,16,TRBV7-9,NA,TGTGCCAGCAGCCCCCTAAGCGGGAGCTCCTACAATGAGCAGTTCTTC,CASSPLSGSSYNEQFF
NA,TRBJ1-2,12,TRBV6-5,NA,TGTGCCACCCAGGGCGGGGGGTTAGGCTACACCTTC,CATQGGGLGYTF
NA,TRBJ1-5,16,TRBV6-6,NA,TGTGCCAGCAGTTACGTCGGGGGGAGCGGCAATCAGCCCCAGCATTTT,CASSYVGGSGNQPQHF
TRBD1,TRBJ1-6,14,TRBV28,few,TGTGCCAGCAATCCCGGGACAGGGAGGTCACCCCTCCACTTT,CASNPGTGRSPLHF
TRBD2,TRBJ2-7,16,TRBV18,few,TGTGCCAGCTCACCGATCGGCGGGCTAGCGGGAGACGAGCAGTACTTC,CASSPIGGLAGDEQYF
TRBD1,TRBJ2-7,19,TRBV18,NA,TGTGCCAGCTCACCACCGGGACAGGGGGCGGCGGGTAGCTCCTACGAGCAGTACTTC,CASSPPGQGAAGSSYEQYF
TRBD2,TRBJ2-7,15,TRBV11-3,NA,TGTGCCAGCAGCCGGGGGGGAGGGCCCTCGGACGAGCAGTACTTC,CASSRGGGPSDEQYF
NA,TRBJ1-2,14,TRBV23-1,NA,TGCGCCAGCAGTCAATCGAGGGTGGGGTATGGCTACACCTTC,CASSQSRVGYGYTF
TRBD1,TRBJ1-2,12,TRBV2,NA,TGTGCCAGCAGCAGACAGGGTCGAGGCTACACCTTC,CASSRQGRGYTF
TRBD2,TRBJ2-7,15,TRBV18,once,TGTGCCAGCTCACCACCGGGCCGGGAGGACTACGAGCAGTACTTC,CASSPPGREDYEQYF
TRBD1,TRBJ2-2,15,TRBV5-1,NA,TGCGCCAGCAGCTTGACAGGGGTTCACACCGGGGAGCTGTTTTTT,CASSLTGVHTGELFF
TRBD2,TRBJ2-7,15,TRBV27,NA,TGTGCCAGCCGGGGGCCTAGCGGGGATTCCTACGAGCAGTACTTC,CASRGPSGDSYEQYF
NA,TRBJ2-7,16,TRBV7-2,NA,TGTGCCAGCAGCTCCCGCCGGGACTCCAGCAAAGGCGAGCAGTACTTC,CASSSRRDSSKGEQYF
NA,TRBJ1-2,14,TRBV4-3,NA,TGCGCCAGCAGCCAAGATCTCGGAGGTGTAGGCTACACCTTC,CASSQDLGGVGYTF
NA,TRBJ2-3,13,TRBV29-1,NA,TGCAGCGTTCGGCCTAGCGGCACAGATACGCAGTATTTT,CSVRPSGTDTQYF
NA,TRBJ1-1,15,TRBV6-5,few,TGTGCCAGCAGTTACTCAACGGGGGTAGAGACTGAAGCTTTCTTT,CASSYSTGVETEAFF
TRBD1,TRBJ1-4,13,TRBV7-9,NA,TGTTCCAGCAGCTTAGGACAGGCGAAGAAACTGTTTTTT,CSSSLGQAKKLFF
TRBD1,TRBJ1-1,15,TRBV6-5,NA,TGTGCCAGCAGGGGACAGGGACCCATGAACACTGAAGCTTTCTTT,CASRGQGPMNTEAFF
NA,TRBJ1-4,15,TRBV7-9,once,TGTGCCAGCAGCTTAGATCGCCGGAGAAATGAAAAACTGTTTTTT,CASSLDRRRNEKLFF
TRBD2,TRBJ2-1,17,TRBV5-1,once,TGCGCCAGCAGGCCGGTCCCACTAGCGGGAGCCAACAATGAGCAGTTCTTC,CASRPVPLAGANNEQFF
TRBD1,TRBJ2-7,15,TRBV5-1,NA,TGCGCCAGCAGCCCCCAACCGGGACAGGGATACGAGCAGTACTTC,CASSPQPGQGYEQYF
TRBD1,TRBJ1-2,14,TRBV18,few,TGTGCCAGCTCCACAGGACAGGGCTCCTATGGCTACACCTTC,CASSTGQGSYGYTF
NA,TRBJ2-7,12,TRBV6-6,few,TGTGCCAGCACCCCGTCCGTATACGAGCAGTACTTC,CASTPSVYEQYF
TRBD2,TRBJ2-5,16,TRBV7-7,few,TGTGCCAGCAGCTTGGCTAGCGGGGGGGCAGAGGAGACCCAGTACTTC,CASSLASGGAEETQYF
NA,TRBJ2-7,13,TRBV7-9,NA,TGTGCCAGCAGCTTCCTAGCCGACTACGAGCAGTACTTC,CASSFLADYEQYF
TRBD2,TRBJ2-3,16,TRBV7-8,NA,TGTGCCAGCAGCTTAGGCGGGGGGGCTTGGTCAGATACGCAGTATTTT,CASSLGGGAWSDTQYF
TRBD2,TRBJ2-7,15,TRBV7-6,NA,TGTGCCAGCAGCGCCGCTGGGCGGGAGTTCTACGAGCAGTACTTC,CASSAAGREFYEQYF
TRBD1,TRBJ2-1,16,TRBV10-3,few,TGTGCCATCAGTGATGTTGGGGACAGGAGTGTAGTTGAGCAGTTCTTC,CAISDVGDRSVVEQFF
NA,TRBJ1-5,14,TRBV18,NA,TGTGCCAGCTCACCGGAGGGAGGGCGTCAGCCCCAGCATTTT,CASSPEGGRQPQHF
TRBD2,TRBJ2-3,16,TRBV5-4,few,TGTGCCAGCAGCTTGCTCCTAGCGGGAGCTACAGATACGCAGTATTTT,CASSLLLAGATDTQYF
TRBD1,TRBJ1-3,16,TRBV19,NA,TGTGCCAGTAGTACCCGGGGACAGCACTCTGGAAACACCATATATTTT,CASSTRGQHSGNTIYF
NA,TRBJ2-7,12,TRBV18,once,TGTGCCAGCTCACCCGGACAGTACGAGCAGTACTTC,CASSPGQYEQYF
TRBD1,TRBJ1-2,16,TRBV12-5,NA,TGTGCTAGTGGTTTGGGTCCCGGGACAGGGGAATATGGCTACACCTTC,CASGLGPGTGEYGYTF
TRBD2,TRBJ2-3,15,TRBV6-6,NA,TGTGCCAGCAGACGACTAGCGGATAGCACAGATACGCAGTATTTT,CASRRLADSTDTQYF
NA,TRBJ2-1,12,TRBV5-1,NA,TGCGCCAGCAGATCGTTCCGACAAGAGCAGTTCTTC,CASRSFRQEQFF
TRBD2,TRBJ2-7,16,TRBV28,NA,TGTGCCAGCAGTTTACCCCTAGCGGGAGTCTCCTACGAGCAGTACTTC,CASSLPLAGVSYEQYF
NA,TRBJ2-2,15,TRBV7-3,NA,TGTGCCAGCAGGGCCGGGACTGCGAACACCGGGGAGCTGTTTTTT,CASRAGTANTGELFF
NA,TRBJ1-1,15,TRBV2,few,TGTGCCAGCAGTGAGGAGAATCTCATGAACACTGAAGCTTTCTTT,CASSEENLMNTEAFF